The clone carrying this T cell receptor (beta chain) has just one count. What it binds is not known. Deep level was the assay's run setting. As originally analysed: Junction-only sequences without quality scores were provided by ImmunoSEQ, so filtering was different. Method: immunoSEQ multiplex PCR; TCRdb's copy keeps in-frame clones and lacks some. V and J calls and clone size come straight from that table; D and trimming were deduced from the DNA. The profile shows approximately 400,000 clones, roughly 96% of them singletons. This specimen comes from a study of shared clonotypes between healthy human individuals. Notes on the study in general: Rarefaction gave evidence that sorted-subset sequencing remained incomplete despite large depth.

There are 15 residues in the CDR3. J was trimmed by 6 bases and V by 6 bases; bases with no gene match: 10. Germline V gene data show CDR1 as SNHLY and CDR2 as FYNNEI. This TCR came from a man younger than 45 in good health. Material for sequencing was memory CD8+ T cells sorted from blood. Regarding subset: CD45RO+ cells pooled with CCR7-negative TemRA cells. The chain has TRBV2 and TRBJ2-3, with 9 bases aligning to TRBD2. As DNA, the CDR3 is TGTGCCAGCAGGGCCACTAGCGGGTTTGGCGATACGCAGTATTTT. This translates into CASRATSGFGDTQYF.